A single sample gave rise to the 32 T cell receptor beta chains below, sequenced in a study of T cell responses to AZD1222 COVID-19 vaccine. Profiled with immunoSEQ multiplex PCR; TCRdb holds only in-frame clones, not every one. Among about 140,000 clones listed, 90% to 95% were seen once. The sample in question was peripheral blood, obtained 28 days after the second AZD1222 dose. These receptors all come from an adult who received the AZD1222 COVID-19 vaccine.

V and J are TRBV3-1 (or the pseudogene TRBV3-2) and TRBJ2-2; D is possibly TRBD2 (6 bases). Per the germline V gene, CDR1 is LGHDT and CDR2 is YNNKEL (reference sequence). Trimming took off 1 base at V and 4 bases at J, with 13 bases between the two ends. The CDR3 sequence is 16 residues long. CDR3 DNA: TGTGCCAGCAGCCAAGGCGTGGGGGGTACCACCGGGGAGCTGTTTTTT. Translated: CASSQGVGGTTGELFF.

The chain links TRBV12-5 to TRBJ1-3; no definite D call. This CDR3 has 16 amino acids. Between the trimmed V and J ends, which lost 2 bases and 4 bases, there was a span of 15 bases. Per germline, CDR1 LGHNT and CDR2 FRNRAP. The CDR3 is CASGLIMGKRGNTIYF. The DNA for the CDR3 is TGTGCTAGTGGTTTGATCATGGGGAAACGCGGAAACACCATATATTTT.

The genes are TRBV28 and TRBJ1-5; 7 positions match TRBD1. This CDR3 region has 15 residues. Germline lookup yields CDR1 MDHEN and CDR2 SYDVKM. With 4 bases clipped from V and 6 bases from J, the junction kept 9 bases outside the gene matches. In nucleotides, the CDR3 is TGTGCCAGCAGTTCCCTGACAGGGCAGGGTCAGCCCCAGCATTTT. Translation: CASSSLTGQGQPQHF.

The chain recombines TRBV30 with TRBJ2-7, with D perhaps assigned TRBD1 or TRBD2 (5 bases each). V was cut by 0 bases and J by 3 bases, with 9 bases left in between. CDR1 and CDR2 (germline): GTSNPN, SVGIG (reference sequence). The CDR3 is 13 residues long. CDR3 amino acids: CAWSVGDGYEQYF. The CDR3 bases are TGTGCCTGGAGTGTAGGGGACGGCTACGAGCAGTACTTC.

The V gene is TRBV11-2, the J gene TRBJ1-2; maybe TRBD1 (5 bases). CDR3 length equals 16 residues. Trimming took off 5 bases at V and 2 bases at J, with 18 bases between the two ends. In germline, CDR1 is SGHAT, CDR2 FQNNGV. CDR3: CASSRGVGTTNYGYTF. The CDR3 region has the DNA TGTGCCAGCAGCCGAGGCGTTGGGACCACGAACTATGGCTACACCTTC.

The genes are TRBV30 and TRBJ2-1; no definite D call. Trimming cost V 0 bases and J 9 bases, with 6 bases left between them. The V gene's germline CDR1 is GTSNPN and CDR2 SVGIG (reference sequence). This CDR3 has 11 amino acids. CDR3 loop: CAWSVMTEQFF. In nucleotides, the CDR3 is TGTGCCTGGAGTGTAATGACTGAGCAGTTCTTC.

The genes are TRBV5-4 and TRBJ2-5; D is unclear. The length of the CDR3 is 12 residues. The germline CDR1 and CDR2 sequences are SGHNT and YYREEE (reference sequence). V dropped 4 bases and J dropped 4 bases, with 8 bases sitting between them. In nucleotides, the CDR3 is TGTGCCAGCAGCCCGCCGGGAGAGACCCAGTACTTC. Protein product: CASSPPGETQYF.

This chain links TRBV13 with TRBJ2-7, with 10 bases that match TRBD2. The CDR3 is 14 amino acids. CDR1 and CDR2 from the germline V gene are PRHDT and FYEKMQ (reference sequence). Unmatched junction bases numbered 5, after V lost 7 bases and J lost 2 bases. CDR3 loop: CASNLAGVPYEQYF. Written as DNA, the CDR3 is TGTGCCAGCAACCTAGCGGGGGTGCCCTACGAGCAGTACTTC.

CDR3 nucleotides: TGTGCCAGCAGTATAATACGGGACCCTGGGAGCTATGGCTACACCTTC. It codes for CASSIIRDPGSYGYTF. The chain employs TRBV6-2 or TRBV6-3 and TRBJ1-2; D perhaps matches TRBD1 (5 bases). The CDR3 length is 16 residues. V gave up 5 bases and J gave up 4 bases, with 20 bases separating them. Germline loops: CDR1 MNHEY, CDR2 SVGEGT.

The chain recombines TRBV5-1 with TRBJ1-1, with a weak D call TRBD1 (6 bases). V was trimmed by 2 bases and J by 2 bases, leaving 13 bases between them. The CDR3 contains 15 residues. The germline V gene encodes CDR1 SGHRS and CDR2 YFSETQ. CDR3 in amino acids: CASSLMTTGNTEAFF. CDR3 DNA sequence: TGCGCCAGCAGCTTAATGACGACAGGAAACACTGAAGCTTTCTTT.

This chain links TRBV27 with TRBJ1-1; D is ambiguous. The CDR3 consists of 16 residues. The V and J ends lost 10 bases and 0 bases respectively, with 21 bases between them. The V gene's germline CDR1 is MNHEY and CDR2 SMNVEV (reference sequence). DNA for the CDR3: TGTGCCACCCGCCCCGGGGTGGGGATCGTGAACACTGAAGCTTTCTTT. It codes for CATRPGVGIVNTEAFF.

The V gene is TRBV28, the J gene TRBJ1-5; perhaps TRBD1 as D (6 bases). The V and J ends lost 3 bases and 2 bases respectively, with 29 bases between them. This CDR3 has 21 residues. Germline values: CDR1 MDHEN, CDR2 SYDVKM. Here the CDR3 reads CASSFRKGHLSRRWGNQPQHF. CDR3 sequence (DNA): TGTGCCAGCAGTTTCCGAAAGGGACACCTTTCGAGGAGATGGGGCAATCAGCCCCAGCATTTT.

CDR3 bases: TGTGCCAGCAGTCCTCGGGCAACTGACAATGAGCAGTTCTTC. Translated: CASSPRATDNEQFF. The V call is TRBV9, the J call TRBJ2-1; D is unclear. There are 14 residues in the CDR3. Germline lookup yields CDR1 SGDLS and CDR2 YYNGEE. V lost 5 bases, J lost 5 bases, and 14 bases lay in between.

The chain combines TRBV6-6 with TRBJ2-7; no clear D. V was cut by 0 bases and J by 4 bases, with 13 bases left in between. The germline V gene encodes CDR1 MNHNY and CDR2 SVGAGI (reference sequence). The CDR3 has 15 amino acids. The CDR3 here is CASSYSISGSYEQYF. The DNA for the CDR3 is TGTGCCAGCAGTTACTCGATTTCAGGCTCATACGAGCAGTACTTC.

This clone occurred once. CDR3 sequence: CASIIDHLLLNTEAFF. Here the CDR3 DNA reads TGTGCCAGCATTATAGATCACCTTCTGTTGAACACTGAAGCTTTCTTT. V and J are TRBV2 and TRBJ1-1; D ambiguous. V dropped 7 bases and J dropped 0 bases, with 18 bases sitting between them. The germline CDR1 and CDR2 sequences are SNHLY and FYNNEI. This CDR3 has 16 amino acids.

The chain couples TRBV7-2 to TRBJ1-4; D gene ambiguous. V was pared by 2 bases and J by 0 bases, with 7 bases between. Germline V gene data show CDR1 as SGHTA and CDR2 as FQGNSA. This CDR3 region has 15 residues. In DNA, the CDR3 is TGTGCCAGCAGCTTACGCGTGACAACTAATGAAAAACTGTTTTTT. It translates to CASSLRVTTNEKLFF.

The chain carries TRBV18 and TRBJ2-1; weak D call: TRBD1 (5 bases). Germline CDR1 is KGHSH and CDR2 is LQKENI. The V end was cut by 2 bases, the J end by 2 bases, with 7 bases between. The CDR3 totals 14 residues. The chain's CDR3 is CASSPGAPYNEQFF. CDR3 DNA: TGTGCCAGCTCACCAGGGGCACCCTACAATGAGCAGTTCTTC. Based on the CDR3 plus reference TRBV18 and TRBJ2-1, the full variable domain is NAGVMQNPRHLVRRRGQEARLRCSPMKGHSHVYWYRQLPEEGLKFMVYLQKENIIDESGMPKERFSAEFPKEGPSILRIQQVVRGDSAAYFCASSPGAPYNEQFFGPGTRLTVL.

This chain links TRBV3-1 (or the pseudogene TRBV3-2) with TRBJ2-7, with TRBD1 matching 8 bases. The germline V gene encodes CDR1 LGHDT and CDR2 YNNKEL (reference sequence). V lost 0 bases to trimming and J lost 2 bases; unmatched junction nucleotides: 0. The CDR3 extends over 14 amino acids. The CDR3 DNA reads as TGTGCCAGCAGCCAAGAACAGGGGGCCTACGAGCAGTACTTC. Translation: CASSQEQGAYEQYF.

CDR3 region: CASSFRPVGGNYEQYF. The DNA for the CDR3 is TGTGCCAGCAGCTTCCGTCCCGTGGGGGGGAACTACGAGCAGTACTTC. This rearrangement joins TRBV7-9 to TRBJ2-7, with TRBD2 identical over 7 bases. Germline V gene data show CDR1 as SEHNR and CDR2 as FQNEAQ (reference sequence). The CDR3 spans 16 residues. V shed 3 bases, J shed 3 bases, and the junction held 11 bases outside the gene matches.

The chain has TRBV6-1 and TRBJ1-5; D is unclear. The CDR3 runs 12 residues. Germline V CDR1 and CDR2: MNHNS, SASEGT. Trimming cost V 1 base and J 6 bases, with 4 bases left between them. CDR3 nucleotide sequence: TGTGCCAGCAGTGAAGGGGGTCAGCCCCAGCATTTT. The encoded protein is CASSEGGQPQHF.

This sequence joins TRBV7-8 and TRBJ1-2, with 7 bases fitting TRBD1. J lost 8 bases, V lost 5 bases, and 11 bases had no gene match. Germline CDR1 and CDR2: SGHVS and FQNEAQ. The CDR3 is 14 amino acids. The CDR3, as DNA: TGTGCCAGCAGCCTTGACAGGGCCTCCGGGGGCTACACCTTC. It codes for CASSLDRASGGYTF.

The chain employs TRBV7-9 and TRBJ1-2, with a weak D call TRBD1 (5 bases). Trimming removed 4 bases from V and 1 base from J, with 13 bases in between. Per the germline V gene, CDR1 is SEHNR and CDR2 is FQNEAQ (reference sequence). The CDR3 covers 15 residues. The chain's CDR3 is CASSYQERGNYGYTF. In DNA, the CDR3 is TGTGCCAGCAGCTACCAGGAGAGGGGTAACTATGGCTACACCTTC. Complete variable domain (other parts from reference TRBV7-9 and TRBJ1-2): DTGVSQNPRHKITKRGQNVTFRCDPISEHNRLYWYRQTLGQGPEFLTYFQNEAQLEKSRLLSDRFSAERPKGSFSTLEIQRTEQGDSAMYLCASSYQERGNYGYTFGSGTRLTVV.

The chain combines TRBV11-3 with TRBJ2-3, with TRBD1 as a possible D gene (7 bases). Germline lookup yields CDR1 SGHNT and CDR2 YENEEA. CDR3 length: 16 amino acids. V lost 2 bases, J lost 0 bases, and 12 bases lay in between. The CDR3 coding sequence is TGTGCCAGCAGCTTATTACAGGGGACTAGCACAGATACGCAGTATTTT. It specifies CASSLLQGTSTDTQYF.

This clone came up once. The V call is TRBV18, the J call TRBJ1-2; 10 bases align to TRBD1. CDR3 length: 17 amino acids. V trimming: 2 bases; J trimming: 4 bases; junction bases outside the gene matches: 10. Germline values: CDR1 KGHSH, CDR2 LQKENI. CDR3 DNA sequence: TGTGCCAGCTCACCAAGACAGGGGGCGGTTGGAATCTATGGCTACACCTTC. It yields the protein CASSPRQGAVGIYGYTF.

The gene calls are TRBV30 and TRBJ1-6; D is undetermined. CDR3 length: 16 residues. V lost 2 bases, J lost 10 bases, and 21 bases lay in between. Germline-derived CDR1 and CDR2 are GTSNPN and SVGIG (reference sequence). The CDR3 is CAWSPDWIKVGSPLHF. The CDR3, as DNA: TGTGCCTGGAGTCCCGACTGGATAAAAGTCGGGTCACCCCTCCACTTT.

This sequence joins TRBV7-3 and TRBJ1-1, with 9 bases identical to TRBD1. Looked up from germline, CDR1 is SGHTA and CDR2 is FQGTGA. After removal of 5 bases from V and 6 bases from J, the junction contained 19 bases not matched to a gene. The CDR3 runs 18 residues. The CDR3 nucleotides are TGTGCCAGCAGCAGCTCGGTCGCGGGGGACAGGGAAGGGGCTGAAGCTTTCTTT. Residues: CASSSSVAGDREGAEAFF.

The rearrangement links TRBV24-1 to TRBJ1-1; 7 positions match TRBD1. Germline trimming cut 6 bases from V and 9 bases from J; bases unmatched to any gene: 6. Germline CDR1 is KGHDR and CDR2 is SFDVKD. The CDR3 is 12 amino acids. The CDR3 protein is CATSRQTGQAFF. In nucleotides, the CDR3 is TGTGCCACCAGTAGGCAGACAGGGCAAGCTTTCTTT.

V usage is TRBV19 and J usage is TRBJ2-7, with no clear D. The CDR3 runs to 14 residues. CDR1 is LNHDA and CDR2 is SQIVND in the germline V gene (reference sequence). V lost 3 bases, J lost 5 bases, and 14 bases lay in between. This CDR3 is CASSIRTFKDEQYF. The CDR3, as DNA: TGTGCCAGTAGTATTCGCACTTTTAAAGACGAGCAGTACTTC.

The V gene is TRBV11-3, the J gene TRBJ1-1; no clear D. This CDR3 comprises 15 residues. Looked up from germline, CDR1 is SGHNT and CDR2 is YENEEA. V was clipped by 0 bases and J by 1 base, with 9 bases between them. CDR3 sequence: CASSLDGPTNTEAFF. CDR3 DNA: TGTGCCAGCAGCTTAGACGGGCCCACGAACACTGAAGCTTTCTTT.

The genes are TRBV18 and TRBJ1-1; D not certain. V shed 6 bases and J shed 4 bases, with 9 bases lying between them. The germline CDR1 and CDR2 sequences are KGHSH and LQKENI. The CDR3 sequence is 12 residues long. CDR3 protein: CASSDATTEAFF. The DNA for the CDR3 is TGTGCCAGCTCCGACGCGACCACTGAAGCTTTCTTT.

Note on this clone: An end of the junction differs from the germline gene, which may be a read error. The chain has TRBV19 and TRBJ2-1, with D tentatively TRBD1 (6 bases). The CDR3 is 15 residues long. Germline V CDR1 and CDR2: LNHDA, SQIVND (reference sequence). The chain's CDR3 is CASSIDRTTYNAQFF. The CDR3 DNA sequence: TGTGCCAGTAGTATCGACAGGACAACGTACAATGCGCAGTTCTTC.

The J gene is TRBJ2-7, the V gene TRBV5-1; 9 nucleotides line up with TRBD1. The CDR3 is 14 residues long. Germline CDR1 and CDR2: SGHRS and YFSETQ. The trim removed 4 bases at V and 7 bases at J, leaving 9 bases unmatched. For the CDR3, the DNA is TGCGCCAGCAGCACGGACAGGGGACCAAGGGAGCAGTACTTC. Protein: CASSTDRGPREQYF.